Each of the 5 T cell receptor beta chains below was sequenced from the same sample in a study of blood T cell repertoires in COVID-19. Clones were read by immunoSEQ multiplex PCR, and TCRdb kept only the in-frame ones, dropping some. The repertoire consists of around 260,000 clones, with 85% occurring once and the leading ten covering about 14%. The specimen sequenced was peripheral blood. Every receptor here comes from a human donor in a cohort sampled during active COVID-19.

The chain links TRBV6-6 to TRBJ1-1; 7 nucleotides match TRBD1. The CDR3 spans 14 residues. V was pared by 6 bases and J by 2 bases, with 6 bases of the junction left unmatched. From germline, CDR1 is MNHNY and CDR2 SVGAGI (reference sequence). The CDR3 DNA reads as TGTGCCAGCAGACCTACAGGGGTAAACACTGAAGCTTTCTTT. Translation gives CASRPTGVNTEAFF.

The rearrangement joins TRBV3-1 (or the pseudogene TRBV3-2) to TRBJ2-1; D ambiguous. Germline CDR1 reads LGHDT; CDR2 reads YNNKEL (reference sequence). The CDR3 is 14 amino acids. Trimming removed 1 base at V and 9 bases at J, with 13 bases between. CDR3 DNA: TGTGCCAGCAGCCAAGGGTTTAGCTACTCTGAGCAGTTCTTC. Translated: CASSQGFSYSEQFF.

In its sample, this clone was seen once. The V gene is TRBV19, the J gene TRBJ2-7; D might be TRBD2 (6 bases). The germline gives CDR1 LNHDA, CDR2 SQIVND (reference sequence). The CDR3 consists of 15 residues. V was shortened by 6 bases and J by 3 bases, with 18 bases between the two germline ends. This CDR3 is CASSPRGAGSYEQYF. The CDR3 DNA sequence: TGTGCCAGTAGCCCCCGGGGAGCGGGTAGCTACGAGCAGTACTTC.

Details on this clone: At one boundary the junction diverges from the germline segment, which might be a read error. The gene calls are TRBV2 and TRBJ2-5; D not certain. This CDR3 is 12 amino acids long. CDR1 and CDR2 from the germline V gene are SNHLY and FYNNEI. The CDR3 DNA reads TGTGCCAGCAGTGAAGCGCAAGCGACCCAGTACTTC. Residues: CASSEAQATQYF.

J is TRBJ2-2 and V is TRBV11-3, with 13 bases aligning to TRBD2. J lost 3 bases, V lost 1 base, and 8 bases had no gene match. Germline-derived CDR1 and CDR2 are SGHNT and YENEEA. The CDR3 is 19 residues long. The CDR3 DNA sequence: TGTGCCAGCAGCTTAGGGCCCACTAGCGGGAGGGCCGACACCGGGGAGCTGTTTTTT. Its protein is CASSLGPTSGRADTGELFF.